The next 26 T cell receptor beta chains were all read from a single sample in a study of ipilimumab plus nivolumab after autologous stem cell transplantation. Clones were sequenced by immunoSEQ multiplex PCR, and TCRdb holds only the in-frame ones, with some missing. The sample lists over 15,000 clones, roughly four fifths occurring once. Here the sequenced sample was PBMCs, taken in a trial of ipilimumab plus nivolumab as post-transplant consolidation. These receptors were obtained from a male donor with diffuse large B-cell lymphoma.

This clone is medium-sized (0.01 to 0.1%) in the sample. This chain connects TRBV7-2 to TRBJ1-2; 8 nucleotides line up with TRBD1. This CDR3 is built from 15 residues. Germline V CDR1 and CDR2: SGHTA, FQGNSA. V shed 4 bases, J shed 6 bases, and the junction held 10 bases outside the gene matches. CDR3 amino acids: CASSSSHTGGDGYTF. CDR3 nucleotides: TGTGCCAGCAGCTCAAGTCATACAGGGGGTGATGGCTACACCTTC.

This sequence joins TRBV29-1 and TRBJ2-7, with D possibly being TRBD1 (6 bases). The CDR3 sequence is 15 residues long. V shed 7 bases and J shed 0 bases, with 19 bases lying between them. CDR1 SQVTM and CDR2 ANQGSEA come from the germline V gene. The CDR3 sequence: CSATEMDSPSYEQYF. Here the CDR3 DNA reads TGCAGCGCAACGGAGATGGACAGCCCCTCCTACGAGCAGTACTTC.

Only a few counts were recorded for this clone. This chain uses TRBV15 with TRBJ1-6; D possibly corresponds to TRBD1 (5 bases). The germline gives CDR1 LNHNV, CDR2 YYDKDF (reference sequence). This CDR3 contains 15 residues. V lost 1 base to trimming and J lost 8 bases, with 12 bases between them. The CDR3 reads CATSRVGRGYSPLHF. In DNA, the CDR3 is TGTGCCACCAGCAGAGTCGGGAGGGGATATTCACCCCTCCACTTT.

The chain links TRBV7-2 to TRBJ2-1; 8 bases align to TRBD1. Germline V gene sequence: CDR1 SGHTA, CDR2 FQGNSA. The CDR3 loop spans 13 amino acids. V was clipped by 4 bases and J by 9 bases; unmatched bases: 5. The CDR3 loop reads CASSSPGGVEQFF. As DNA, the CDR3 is TGTGCCAGCAGCTCTCCAGGGGGCGTTGAGCAGTTCTTC.

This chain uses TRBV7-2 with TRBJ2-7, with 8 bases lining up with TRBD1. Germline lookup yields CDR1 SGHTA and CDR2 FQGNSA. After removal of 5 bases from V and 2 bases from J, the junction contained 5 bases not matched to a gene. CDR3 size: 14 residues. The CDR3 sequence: CASSQARGPYEQYF. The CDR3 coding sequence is TGTGCCAGCAGCCAGGCCAGGGGGCCCTACGAGCAGTACTTC.

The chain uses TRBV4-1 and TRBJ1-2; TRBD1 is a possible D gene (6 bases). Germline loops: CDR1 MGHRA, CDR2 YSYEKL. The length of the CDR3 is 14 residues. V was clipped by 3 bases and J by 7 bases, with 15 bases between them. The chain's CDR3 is CASSQEDRLGGYTF. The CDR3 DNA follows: TGCGCCAGCAGCCAGGAAGACAGGCTGGGTGGCTACACCTTC.

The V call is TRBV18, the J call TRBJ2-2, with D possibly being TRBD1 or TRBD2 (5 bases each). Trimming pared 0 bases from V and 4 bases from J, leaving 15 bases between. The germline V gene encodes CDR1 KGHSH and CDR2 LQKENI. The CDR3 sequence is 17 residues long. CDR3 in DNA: TGTGCCAGCTCACCACCGGGGGACGGTATGGCCACCGGGGAGCTGTTTTTT. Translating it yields CASSPPGDGMATGELFF.

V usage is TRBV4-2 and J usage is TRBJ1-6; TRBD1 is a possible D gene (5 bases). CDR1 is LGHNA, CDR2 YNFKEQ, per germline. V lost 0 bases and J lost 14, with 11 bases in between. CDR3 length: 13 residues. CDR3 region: CASSQDNLRALHF. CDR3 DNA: TGTGCCAGCAGCCAAGATAACCTCAGGGCCCTCCACTTT.

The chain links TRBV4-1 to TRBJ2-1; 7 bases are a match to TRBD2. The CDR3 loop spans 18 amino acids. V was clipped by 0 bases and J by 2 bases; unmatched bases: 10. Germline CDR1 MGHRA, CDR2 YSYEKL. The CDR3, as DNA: TGCGCCAGCAGCCAAGATTCCGCGGGGGACGCTCCCTACAATGAGCAGTTCTTC. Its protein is CASSQDSAGDAPYNEQFF.

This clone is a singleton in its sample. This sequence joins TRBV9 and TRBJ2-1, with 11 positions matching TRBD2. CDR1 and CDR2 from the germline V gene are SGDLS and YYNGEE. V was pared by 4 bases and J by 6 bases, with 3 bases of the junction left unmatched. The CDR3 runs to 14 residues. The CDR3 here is CASSLAGGLNEQFF. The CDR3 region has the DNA TGTGCCAGCAGCTTAGCGGGGGGGCTCAATGAGCAGTTCTTC. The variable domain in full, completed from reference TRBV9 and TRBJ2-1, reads DSGVTQTPKHLITATGQRVTLRCSPRSGDLSVYWYQQSLDQGLQFLIQYYNGEERAKGNILERFSAQQFPDLHSELNLSSLELGDSALYFCASSLAGGLNEQFFGPGTRLTVL.

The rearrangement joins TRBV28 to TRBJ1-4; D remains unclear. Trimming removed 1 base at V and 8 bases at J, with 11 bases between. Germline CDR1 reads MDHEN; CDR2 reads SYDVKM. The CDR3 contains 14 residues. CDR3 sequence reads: CASSLSAGREKLFF. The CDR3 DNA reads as TGTGCCAGCAGTTTATCGGCGGGCCGGGAAAAACTGTTTTTT.

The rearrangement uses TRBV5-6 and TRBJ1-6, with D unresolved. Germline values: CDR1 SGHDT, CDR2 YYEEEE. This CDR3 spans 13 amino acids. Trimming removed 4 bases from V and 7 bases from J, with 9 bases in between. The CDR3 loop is CASSAGWNSPLHF. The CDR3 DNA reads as TGTGCCAGCAGCGCGGGTTGGAATTCACCCCTCCACTTT.

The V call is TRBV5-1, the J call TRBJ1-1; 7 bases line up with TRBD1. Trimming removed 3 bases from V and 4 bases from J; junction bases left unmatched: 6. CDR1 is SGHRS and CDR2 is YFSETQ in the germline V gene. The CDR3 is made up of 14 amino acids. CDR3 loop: CASSWGQSATEAFF. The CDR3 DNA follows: TGCGCCAGCAGCTGGGGACAGTCAGCCACTGAAGCTTTCTTT.

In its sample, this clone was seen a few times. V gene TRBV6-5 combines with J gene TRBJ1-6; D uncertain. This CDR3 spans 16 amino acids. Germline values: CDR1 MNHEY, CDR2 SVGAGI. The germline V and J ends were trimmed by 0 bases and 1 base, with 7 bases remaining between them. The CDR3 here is CASSYSSESYNSPLHF. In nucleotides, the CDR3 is TGTGCCAGCAGTTACTCCTCAGAATCCTATAATTCACCCCTCCACTTT.

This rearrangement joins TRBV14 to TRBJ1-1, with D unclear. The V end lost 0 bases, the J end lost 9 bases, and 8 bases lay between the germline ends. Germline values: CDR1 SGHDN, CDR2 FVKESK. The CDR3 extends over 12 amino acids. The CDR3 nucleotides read TGTGCCAGCAGCCAAGATGGGGAGAAAGCTTTCTTT. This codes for CASSQDGEKAFF.

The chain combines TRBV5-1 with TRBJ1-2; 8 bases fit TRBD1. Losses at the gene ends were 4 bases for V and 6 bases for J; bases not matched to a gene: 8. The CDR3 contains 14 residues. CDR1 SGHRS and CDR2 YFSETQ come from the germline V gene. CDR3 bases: TGCGCCAGCAGCGGCGGACAGGGTGGGCATGGCTACACCTTC. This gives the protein CASSGGQGGHGYTF.

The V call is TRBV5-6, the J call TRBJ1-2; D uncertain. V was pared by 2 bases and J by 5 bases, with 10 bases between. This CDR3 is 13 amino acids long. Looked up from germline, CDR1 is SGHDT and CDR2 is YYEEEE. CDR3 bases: TGTGCCAGCAGCTTAAACGCCGCTTATGGCTACACCTTC. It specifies CASSLNAAYGYTF.

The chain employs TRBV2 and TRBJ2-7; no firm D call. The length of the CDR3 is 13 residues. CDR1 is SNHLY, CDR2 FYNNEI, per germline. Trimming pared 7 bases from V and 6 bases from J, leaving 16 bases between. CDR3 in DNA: TGTGCCAGCACCTCTTCCCGGTATGGCGAGCAGTACTTC. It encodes CASTSSRYGEQYF. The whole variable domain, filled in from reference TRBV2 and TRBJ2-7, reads EPEVTQTPSHQVTQMGQEVILRCVPISNHLYFYWYRQILGQKVEFLVSFYNNEISEKSEIFDDQFSVERPDGSNFTLKIRSTKLEDSAMYFCASTSSRYGEQYFGPGTRLTVT.

Here the CDR3 reads CASRQGTEAFF. The CDR3 bases are TGTGCCAGCAGACAGGGCACTGAAGCTTTCTTT. The chain uses TRBV7-2 and TRBJ1-1, with D possibly TRBD1 on 6 matching bases. V was pared by 6 bases and J by 4 bases, with 6 bases between. The germline CDR1 and CDR2 sequences are SGHTA and FQGNSA. This CDR3 contains 11 residues.

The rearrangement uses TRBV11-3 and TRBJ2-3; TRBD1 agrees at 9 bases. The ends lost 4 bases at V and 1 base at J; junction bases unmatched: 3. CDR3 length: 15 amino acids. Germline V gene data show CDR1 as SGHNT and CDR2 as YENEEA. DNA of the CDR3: TGTGCCAGCAGCTCTCGGACAGGGGGCACAGATACGCAGTATTTT. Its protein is CASSSRTGGTDTQYF.

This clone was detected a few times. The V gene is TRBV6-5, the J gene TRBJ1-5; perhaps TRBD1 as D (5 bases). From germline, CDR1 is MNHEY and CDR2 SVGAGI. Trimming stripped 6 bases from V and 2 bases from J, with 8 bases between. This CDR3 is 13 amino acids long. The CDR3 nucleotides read TGTGCCAGCAGCAGGGACGGCAATCAGCCCCAGCATTTT. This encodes CASSRDGNQPQHF.

The DNA of the CDR3 is TGTGCCAGCAGCTTAAGGGGGCAAGGGCAGCCCCAGCATTTT. Its translation is CASSLRGQGQPQHF. This chain links TRBV5-8 with TRBJ1-5, with TRBD1 matching 7 bases. Looked up from germline, CDR1 is SGHTS and CDR2 is YDEGEE. This CDR3 contains 14 residues. J lost 7 bases, V lost 2 bases, and 6 bases had no gene match.

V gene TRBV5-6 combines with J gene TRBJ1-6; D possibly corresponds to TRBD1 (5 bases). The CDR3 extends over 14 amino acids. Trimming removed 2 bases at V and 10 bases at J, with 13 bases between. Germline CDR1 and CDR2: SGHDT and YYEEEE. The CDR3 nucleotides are TGTGCCAGCAGCTTAGGGCAAACAGGATCACCCCTCCACTTT. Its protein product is CASSLGQTGSPLHF. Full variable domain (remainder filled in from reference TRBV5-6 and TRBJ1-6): DAGVTQSPTHLIKTRGQQVTLRCSPKSGHDTVSWYQQALGQGPQFIFQYYEEEERQRGNFPDRFSGHQFPNYSSELNVNALLLGDSALYLCASSLGQTGSPLHFGNGTRLTVT.

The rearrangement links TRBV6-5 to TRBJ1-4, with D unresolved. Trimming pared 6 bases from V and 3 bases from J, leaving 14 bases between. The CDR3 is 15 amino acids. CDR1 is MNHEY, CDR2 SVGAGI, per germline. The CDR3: CASRLQGWANEKLFF. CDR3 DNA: TGTGCCAGCAGATTACAAGGGTGGGCTAATGAAAAACTGTTTTTT.

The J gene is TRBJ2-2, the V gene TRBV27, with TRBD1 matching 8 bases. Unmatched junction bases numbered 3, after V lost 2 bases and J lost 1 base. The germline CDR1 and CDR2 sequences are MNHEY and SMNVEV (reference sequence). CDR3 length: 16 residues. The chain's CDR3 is CASSLRGQVNTGELFF. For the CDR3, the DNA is TGTGCCAGCAGTTTAAGGGGACAGGTGAACACCGGGGAGCTGTTTTTT.

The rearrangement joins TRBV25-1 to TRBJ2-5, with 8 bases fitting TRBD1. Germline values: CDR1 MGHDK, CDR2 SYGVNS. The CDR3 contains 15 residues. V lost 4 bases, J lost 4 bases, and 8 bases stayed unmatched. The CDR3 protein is CASSGMTGASETQYF. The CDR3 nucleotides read TGTGCCAGCAGTGGGATGACAGGGGCGTCAGAGACCCAGTACTTC.